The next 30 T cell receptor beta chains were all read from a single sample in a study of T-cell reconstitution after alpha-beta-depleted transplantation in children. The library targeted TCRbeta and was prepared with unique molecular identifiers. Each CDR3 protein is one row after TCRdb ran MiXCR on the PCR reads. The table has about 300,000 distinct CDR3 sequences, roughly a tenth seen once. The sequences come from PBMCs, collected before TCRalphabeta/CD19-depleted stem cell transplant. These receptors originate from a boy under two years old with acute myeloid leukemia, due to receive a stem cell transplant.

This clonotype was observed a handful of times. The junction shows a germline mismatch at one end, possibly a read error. The CDR3 DNA reads as TGTGCCATCAGTGAGTCGAAGGCAGGACTAGCGGGAGAGCCGTCCTTC. Translating gives CAISESKAGLAGEPSF. The V call is TRBV10-3, the J call TRBJ2-7; 13 bases line up with TRBD2. The CDR3 has 16 residues. Germline loops: CDR1 ENHRY, CDR2 SYGVKD.

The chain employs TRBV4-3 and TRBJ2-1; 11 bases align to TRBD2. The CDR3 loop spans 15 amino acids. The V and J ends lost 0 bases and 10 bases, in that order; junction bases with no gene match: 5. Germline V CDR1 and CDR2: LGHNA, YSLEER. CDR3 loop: CASSQDSASGREQFF. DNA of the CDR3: TGCGCCAGCAGCCAAGATAGCGCTAGCGGGAGGGAGCAGTTCTTC.

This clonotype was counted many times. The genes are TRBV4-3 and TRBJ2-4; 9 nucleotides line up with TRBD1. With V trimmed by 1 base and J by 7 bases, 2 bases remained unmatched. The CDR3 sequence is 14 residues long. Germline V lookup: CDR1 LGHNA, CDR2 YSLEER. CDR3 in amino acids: CASSQGTGVNIQYF. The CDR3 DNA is TGCGCCAGCAGCCAAGGGACAGGGGTCAACATTCAGTACTTC.

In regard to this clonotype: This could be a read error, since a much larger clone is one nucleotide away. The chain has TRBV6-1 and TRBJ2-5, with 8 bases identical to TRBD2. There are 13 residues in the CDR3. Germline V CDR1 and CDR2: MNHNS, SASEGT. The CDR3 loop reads CAGSPGLGETQYF. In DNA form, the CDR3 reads TGTGCCGGCAGCCCGGGACTAGGGGAGACCCAGTACTTC.

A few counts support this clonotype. The CDR3 DNA follows: TGCAGTGCTAGACCTGGAACGGGAAGGAACGAGCAGTACTTC. The encoded protein is CSARPGTGRNEQYF. The chain has TRBV20-1 and TRBJ2-7; maybe TRBD2 (5 bases). Per the germline V gene, CDR1 is DFQATT and CDR2 is SNEGSKA (reference sequence). V dropped 2 bases and J dropped 5 bases, with 16 bases sitting between them. This CDR3 region has 14 residues.

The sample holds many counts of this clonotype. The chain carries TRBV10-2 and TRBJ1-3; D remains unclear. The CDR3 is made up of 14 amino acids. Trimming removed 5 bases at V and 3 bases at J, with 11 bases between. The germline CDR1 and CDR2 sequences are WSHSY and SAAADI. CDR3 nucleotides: TGCGCCAGCAGTCGGGATAGGAGTGGAAACACCATATATTTT. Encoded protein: CASSRDRSGNTIYF.

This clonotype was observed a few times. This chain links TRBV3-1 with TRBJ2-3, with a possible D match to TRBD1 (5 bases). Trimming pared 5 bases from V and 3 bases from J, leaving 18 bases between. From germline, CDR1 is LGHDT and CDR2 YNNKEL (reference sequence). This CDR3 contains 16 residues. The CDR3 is CASSTHRWTTTDTQYF. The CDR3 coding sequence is TGTGCCAGCAGCACACACAGGTGGACCACGACAGATACGCAGTATTTT.

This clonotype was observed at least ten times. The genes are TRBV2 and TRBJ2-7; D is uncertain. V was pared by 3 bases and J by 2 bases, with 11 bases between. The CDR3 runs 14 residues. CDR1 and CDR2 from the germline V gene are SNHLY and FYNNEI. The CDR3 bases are TGTGCCAGCAGTGACGCTGGGCCCCCCTACGAGCAGTACTTC. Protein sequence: CASSDAGPPYEQYF.

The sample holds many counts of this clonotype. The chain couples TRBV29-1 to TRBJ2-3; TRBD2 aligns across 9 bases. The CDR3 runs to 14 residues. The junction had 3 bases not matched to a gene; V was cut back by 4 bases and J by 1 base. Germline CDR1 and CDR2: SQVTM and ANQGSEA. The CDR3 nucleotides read TGCAGCGTTGCGGCTAGCGGGGGCACAGATACGCAGTATTTT. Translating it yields CSVAASGGTDTQYF.

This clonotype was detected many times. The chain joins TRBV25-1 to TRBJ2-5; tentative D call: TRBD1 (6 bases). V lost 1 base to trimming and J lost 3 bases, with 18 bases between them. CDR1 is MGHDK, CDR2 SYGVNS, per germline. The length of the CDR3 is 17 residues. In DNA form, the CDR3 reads TGTGCCAGCAGTGAATTTGGTGTGAGTAACAGGGAAGAGACCCAGTACTTC. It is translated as CASSEFGVSNREETQYF.

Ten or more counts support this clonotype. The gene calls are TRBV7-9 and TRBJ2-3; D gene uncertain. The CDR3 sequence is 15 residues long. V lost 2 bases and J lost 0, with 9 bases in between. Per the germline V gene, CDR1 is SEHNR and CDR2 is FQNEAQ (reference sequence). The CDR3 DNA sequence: TGTGCCAGCAGCTTACAGGCGTCTAGCACAGATACGCAGTATTTT. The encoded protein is CASSLQASSTDTQYF.

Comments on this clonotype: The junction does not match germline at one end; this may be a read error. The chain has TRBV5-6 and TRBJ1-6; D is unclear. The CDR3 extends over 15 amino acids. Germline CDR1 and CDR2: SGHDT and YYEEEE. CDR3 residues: CASSLGGSSNSPLHF. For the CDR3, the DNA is TGTGCCAGCAGCTTGGGGGGTTCCTCTAATTCACCCCTCCACTTT.

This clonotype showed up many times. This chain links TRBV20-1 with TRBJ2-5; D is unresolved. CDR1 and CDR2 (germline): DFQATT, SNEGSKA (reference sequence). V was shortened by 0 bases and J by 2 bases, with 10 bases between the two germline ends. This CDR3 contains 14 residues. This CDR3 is CSARDQAAQETQYF. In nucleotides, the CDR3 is TGCAGTGCTAGAGATCAGGCAGCTCAAGAGACCCAGTACTTC.

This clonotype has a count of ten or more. CDR3 nucleotides: TGTGCCAGCAGTGACAGGGCGAATCAGCCCCAGCATTTT. Translating gives CASSDRANQPQHF. V usage is TRBV12-3 or TRBV12-4 and J usage is TRBJ1-5; the match to TRBD1 covers 7 bases. V gave up 5 bases and J gave up 4 bases; unmatched junction bases: 2. CDR3 size: 13 residues.

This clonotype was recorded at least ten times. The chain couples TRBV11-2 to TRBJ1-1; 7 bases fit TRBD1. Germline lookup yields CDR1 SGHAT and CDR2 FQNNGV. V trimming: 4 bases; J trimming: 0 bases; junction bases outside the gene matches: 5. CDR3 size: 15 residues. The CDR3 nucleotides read TGTGCCAGCAGCTCGGGACAGACCATGAACACTGAAGCTTTCTTT. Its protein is CASSSGQTMNTEAFF.

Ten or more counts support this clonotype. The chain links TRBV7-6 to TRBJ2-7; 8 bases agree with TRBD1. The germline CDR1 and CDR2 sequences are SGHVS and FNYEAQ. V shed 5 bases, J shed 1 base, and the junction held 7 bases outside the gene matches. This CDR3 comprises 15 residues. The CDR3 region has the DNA TGTGCCAGCAGCCCACGGACAGGGCCTTCCTACGAGCAGTACTTC. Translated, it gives CASSPRTGPSYEQYF.

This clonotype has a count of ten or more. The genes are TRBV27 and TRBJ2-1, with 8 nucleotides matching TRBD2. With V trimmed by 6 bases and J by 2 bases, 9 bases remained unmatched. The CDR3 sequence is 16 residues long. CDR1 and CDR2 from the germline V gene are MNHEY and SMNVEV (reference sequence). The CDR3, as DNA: TGTGCCAGCAGCAGTCAGCGGGGGCCAGCCTACAATGAGCAGTTCTTC. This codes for CASSSQRGPAYNEQFF.

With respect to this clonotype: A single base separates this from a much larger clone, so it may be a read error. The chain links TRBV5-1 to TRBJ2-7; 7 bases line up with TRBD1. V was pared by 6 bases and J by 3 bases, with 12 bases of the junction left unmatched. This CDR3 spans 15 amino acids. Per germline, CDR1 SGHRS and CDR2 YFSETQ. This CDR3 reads CASTDLDRENYEQYF. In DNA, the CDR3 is TGCGCCAGCACGGACCTCGACAGGGAGAACTACGAGCAGTACTTC.

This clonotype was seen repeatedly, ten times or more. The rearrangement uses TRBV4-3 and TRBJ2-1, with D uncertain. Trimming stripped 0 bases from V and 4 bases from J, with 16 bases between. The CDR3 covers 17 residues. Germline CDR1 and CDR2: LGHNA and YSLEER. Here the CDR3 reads CASSQDKTYLVYNEQFF. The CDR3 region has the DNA TGCGCCAGCAGCCAAGACAAGACATATTTGGTTTACAATGAGCAGTTCTTC.

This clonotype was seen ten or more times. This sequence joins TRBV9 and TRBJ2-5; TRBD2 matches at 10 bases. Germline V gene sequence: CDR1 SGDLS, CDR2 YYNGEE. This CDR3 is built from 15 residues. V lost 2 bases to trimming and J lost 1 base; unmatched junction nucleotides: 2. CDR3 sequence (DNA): TGTGCCAGCAGCGTGGAGCGGGGGGGCCAAGAGACCCAGTACTTC. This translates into CASSVERGGQETQYF. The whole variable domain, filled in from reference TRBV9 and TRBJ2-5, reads DSGVTQTPKHLITATGQRVTLRCSPRSGDLSVYWYQQSLDQGLQFLIQYYNGEERAKGNILERFSAQQFPDLHSELNLSSLELGDSALYFCASSVERGGQETQYFGPGTRLLVL.

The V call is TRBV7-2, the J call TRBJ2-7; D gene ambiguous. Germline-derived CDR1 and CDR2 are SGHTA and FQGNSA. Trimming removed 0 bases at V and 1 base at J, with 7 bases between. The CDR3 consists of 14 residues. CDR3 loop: CASSLARQSYEQYF. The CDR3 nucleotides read TGTGCCAGCAGCTTAGCGAGGCAGTCCTACGAGCAGTACTTC.

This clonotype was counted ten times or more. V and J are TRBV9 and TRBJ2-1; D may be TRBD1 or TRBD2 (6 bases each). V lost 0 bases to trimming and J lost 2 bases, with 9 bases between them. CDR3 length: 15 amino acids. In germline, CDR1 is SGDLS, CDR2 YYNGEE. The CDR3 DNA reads TGTGCCAGCAGCGTAGCGGGGGCTCCCTACAATGAGCAGTTCTTC. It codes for CASSVAGAPYNEQFF.

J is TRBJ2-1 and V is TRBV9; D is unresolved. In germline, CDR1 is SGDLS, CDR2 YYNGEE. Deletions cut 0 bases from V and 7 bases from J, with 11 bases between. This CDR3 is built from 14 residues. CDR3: CASSVAALRNEQFF. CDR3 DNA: TGTGCCAGCAGCGTAGCTGCCTTGAGAAATGAGCAGTTCTTC.

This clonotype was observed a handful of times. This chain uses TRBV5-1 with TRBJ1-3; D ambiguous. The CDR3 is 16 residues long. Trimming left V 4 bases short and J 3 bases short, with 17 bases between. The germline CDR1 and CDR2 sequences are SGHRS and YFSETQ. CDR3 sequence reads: CASSPHGETFGNTIYF. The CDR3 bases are TGCGCCAGCAGCCCTCATGGCGAGACCTTTGGAAACACCATATATTTT.

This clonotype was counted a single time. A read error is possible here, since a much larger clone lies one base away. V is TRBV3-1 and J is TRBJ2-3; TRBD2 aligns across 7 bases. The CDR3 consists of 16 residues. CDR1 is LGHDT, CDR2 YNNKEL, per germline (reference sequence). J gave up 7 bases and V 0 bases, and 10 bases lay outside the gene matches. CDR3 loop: CASSQDLTGGTNTQYF. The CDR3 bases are TGTGCCAGCAGCCAAGATTTGACGGGGGGTACAAATACGCAGTATTTT.

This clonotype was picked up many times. CDR3 in DNA: TGTGCCAGCTCACCAAGGAGCCGGGGGGGAGAGACCCAGTACTTC. It is translated as CASSPRSRGGETQYF. This chain links TRBV18 with TRBJ2-5; TRBD2 matches at 8 bases. Germline V gene sequence: CDR1 KGHSH, CDR2 LQKENI. The CDR3 loop spans 15 amino acids. V lost 2 bases to trimming and J lost 4 bases; unmatched junction nucleotides: 6.

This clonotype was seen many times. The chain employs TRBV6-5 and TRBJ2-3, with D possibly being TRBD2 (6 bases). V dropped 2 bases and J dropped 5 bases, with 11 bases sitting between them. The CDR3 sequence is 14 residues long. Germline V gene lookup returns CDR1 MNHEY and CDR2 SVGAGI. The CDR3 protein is CASSYERELDTQYF. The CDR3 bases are TGTGCCAGCAGTTACGAACGGGAGCTAGATACGCAGTATTTT.

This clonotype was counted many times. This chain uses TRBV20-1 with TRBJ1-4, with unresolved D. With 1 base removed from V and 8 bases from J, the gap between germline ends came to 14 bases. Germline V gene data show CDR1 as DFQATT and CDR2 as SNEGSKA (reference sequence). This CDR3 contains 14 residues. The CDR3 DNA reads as TGCAGTGCTAGAGTGACTGGAGAATGGGAAAAACTGTTTTTT. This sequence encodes CSARVTGEWEKLFF.

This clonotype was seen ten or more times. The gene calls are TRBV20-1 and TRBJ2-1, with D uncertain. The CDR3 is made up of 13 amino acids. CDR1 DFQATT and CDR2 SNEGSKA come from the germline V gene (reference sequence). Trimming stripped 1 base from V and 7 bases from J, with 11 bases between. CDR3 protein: CSARVGRRNEQFF. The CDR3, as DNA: TGCAGTGCTAGAGTGGGCAGACGGAATGAGCAGTTCTTC.

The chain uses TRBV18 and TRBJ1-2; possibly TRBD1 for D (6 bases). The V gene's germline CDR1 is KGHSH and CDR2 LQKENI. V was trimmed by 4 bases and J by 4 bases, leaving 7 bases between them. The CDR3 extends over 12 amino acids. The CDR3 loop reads CASSRGAYGYTF. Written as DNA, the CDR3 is TGTGCCAGCTCACGGGGGGCCTATGGCTACACCTTC.